The next 20 T cell receptor beta chains were all read from a single sample in a study of CD4 T cells in relation to SARS-CoV-2 and coronaviruses. Unexposed donor CD4+ T cells date from about 2011-2018, before the COVID-19 pandemic. Generated by immunoSEQ multiplex PCR, the TCRdb table keeps only in-frame clones and is missing some. Here the sample spans roughly 61,000 clones, more than 80% being singletons. Sequenced sample: memory CD4+ T cells from PBMCs. These receptors came from a human donor in good health.

The V gene is TRBV9, the J gene TRBJ2-1, with 9 bases matching TRBD1. The V gene end was trimmed by 0 bases and the J gene end by 8 bases; junction bases not matched to a gene: 3. The CDR3 spans 14 residues. Germline V gene sequence: CDR1 SGDLS, CDR2 YYNGEE. The CDR3 reads CASSVEDRGHEQFF. The CDR3 DNA is TGTGCCAGCAGCGTAGAGGACAGGGGCCATGAGCAGTTCTTC. The full variable domain, completed using reference TRBV9 and TRBJ2-1, is DSGVTQTPKHLITATGQRVTLRCSPRSGDLSVYWYQQSLDQGLQFLIQYYNGEERAKGNILERFSAQQFPDLHSELNLSSLELGDSALYFCASSVEDRGHEQFFGPGTRLTVL.

CDR3 region: CASSEGHLGGNTIYF. In DNA form, the CDR3 reads TGCGCCAGCAGCGAAGGACATCTGGGGGGAAACACCATATATTTT. This sequence joins TRBV5-1 and TRBJ1-3, with D perhaps TRBD1 (5 bases). CDR3 length equals 15 residues. V was cut by 4 bases and J by 4 bases, with 15 bases left in between. The germline V gene has CDR1 SGHRS and CDR2 YFSETQ.

This clone has only one observation. V is TRBV19 and J is TRBJ2-1, with 9 bases fitting TRBD2. The CDR3 totals 15 residues. The junction had 7 bases not matched to a gene; V was cut back by 7 bases and J by 3 bases. The germline V gene encodes CDR1 LNHDA and CDR2 SQIVND (reference sequence). The DNA for the CDR3 is TGTGCCAGTACCACTCTAGCGGGAAGCTACAATGAGCAGTTCTTC. Protein product: CASTTLAGSYNEQFF. Using reference TRBV19 and TRBJ2-1 for the parts outside the CDR3, the full variable domain is DGGITQSPKYLFRKEGQNVTLSCEQNLNHDAMYWYRQDPGQGLRLIYYSQIVNDFQKGDIAEGYSVSREKKESFPLTVTSAQKNPTAFYLCASTTLAGSYNEQFFGPGTRLTVL.

The chain uses TRBV4-2 and TRBJ2-6; possible D gene TRBD2, 6 bases. The CDR3 contains 18 residues. The V and J ends lost 0 bases and 3 bases respectively, with 15 bases between them. Germline V lookup: CDR1 LGHNA, CDR2 YNFKEQ. Here the CDR3 reads CASSQDPGGSGGANVLTF. The CDR3 DNA reads as TGTGCCAGCAGCCAAGATCCCGGGGGTTCGGGTGGGGCCAACGTCCTGACTTTC.

This clone appeared a few times. The gene calls are TRBV7-9 and TRBJ1-5; weak D call: TRBD1 (5 bases). The germline V gene has CDR1 SEHNR and CDR2 FQNEAQ (reference sequence). Deletions cut 5 bases from V and 0 bases from J, with 20 bases between. The CDR3 has 18 amino acids. CDR3 region: CASSPGLGGFDSNQPQHF. As DNA, the CDR3 is TGTGCCAGCAGCCCCGGATTGGGGGGTTTCGATAGCAATCAGCCCCAGCATTTT. The full variable domain, in which reference TRBV7-9 and TRBJ1-5 provide the parts outside the CDR3, is DTGVSQNPRHKITKRGQNVTFRCDPISEHNRLYWYRQTLGQGPEFLTYFQNEAQLEKSRLLSDRFSAERPKGSFSTLEIQRTEQGDSAMYLCASSPGLGGFDSNQPQHFGDGTRLSIL.

The chain couples TRBV11-2 to TRBJ2-1; TRBD1 aligns across 11 bases. With 5 bases clipped from V and 7 bases from J, the junction kept 10 bases outside the gene matches. Germline V CDR1 and CDR2: SGHAT, FQNNGV. There are 16 residues in the CDR3. The CDR3 DNA follows: TGTGCCAGCAGCCCATTGGGGACAGGGGGTCGAAATGAGCAGTTCTTC. Translation gives CASSPLGTGGRNEQFF.

The chain employs TRBV15 and TRBJ2-7; D not resolved. This CDR3 comprises 14 residues. The germline V gene has CDR1 LNHNV and CDR2 YYDKDF (reference sequence). Deletions cut 0 bases from V and 0 bases from J, with 6 bases between. Written as DNA, the CDR3 is TGTGCCACCAGCAGAGAGGGTGACTCCTACGAGCAGTACTTC. As protein: CATSREGDSYEQYF.

This clone appeared a few times. The rearrangement joins TRBV19 to TRBJ2-1; D perhaps matches TRBD2 (6 bases). The V end was cut by 8 bases, the J end by 7 bases, with 18 bases between. The CDR3 length is 14 residues. Per germline, CDR1 LNHDA and CDR2 SQIVND (reference sequence). The CDR3 DNA follows: TGTGCCAGTTACTCCGGGGGTGGTAAAAATGAGCAGTTCTTC. Translating it yields CASYSGGGKNEQFF.

This rearrangement joins TRBV6-5 to TRBJ2-1, with 7 positions matching TRBD1. Germline trimming cut 2 bases from V and 0 bases from J; bases unmatched to any gene: 4. Germline V CDR1 and CDR2: MNHEY, SVGAGI. CDR3 length: 16 residues. The CDR3: CASSYRGQSSYNEQFF. CDR3 coding DNA: TGTGCCAGCAGTTACAGGGGACAGAGCTCCTACAATGAGCAGTTCTTC.

The chain links TRBV18 to TRBJ2-1, with D tentatively TRBD1 (5 bases). CDR1 and CDR2 from the germline V gene are KGHSH and LQKENI. The CDR3 length is 17 residues. V was clipped by 3 bases and J by 6 bases, with 21 bases between them. The CDR3 loop is CASSPENYRTLLNEQFF. CDR3 DNA: TGTGCCAGCTCACCCGAAAACTACAGGACCCTACTCAATGAGCAGTTCTTC.

In regard to this clone: This sample also contains other DNA sequences that code for the same CDR3. The rearrangement uses TRBV10-1 and TRBJ2-7; 8 bases agree with TRBD1. The CDR3 is made up of 13 amino acids. The germline CDR1 and CDR2 sequences are WNHNN and SYGVQD (reference sequence). Unmatched junction bases numbered 1, after V lost 5 bases and J lost 1 base. The CDR3 loop is CASSRDRSYEQYF. Here the CDR3 DNA reads TGCGCCAGCAGTCGGGACAGGTCCTACGAGCAGTACTTC.

The genes are TRBV19 and TRBJ2-6; 7 bases are a match to TRBD2. The CDR3 covers 15 residues. The germline V gene has CDR1 LNHDA and CDR2 SQIVND (reference sequence). V shed 7 bases and J 4 bases; nucleotides not matched to a gene: 7. The CDR3 loop reads CASTFGGRGANVLTF. The CDR3 coding sequence is TGTGCCAGTACGTTCGGGGGGAGAGGGGCCAACGTCCTGACTTTC.

The chain couples TRBV19 to TRBJ1-4, with D possibly being TRBD1 (5 bases). The length of the CDR3 is 14 residues. Germline V gene lookup returns CDR1 LNHDA and CDR2 SQIVND (reference sequence). CDR3 sequence reads: CASAGDLTNEKLFF. DNA for the CDR3: TGTGCATCCGCTGGGGACTTAACTAATGAAAAACTGTTTTTT.

The chain employs TRBV2 and TRBJ2-4; 9 positions agree with TRBD1. The CDR3 contains 13 residues. V was clipped by 7 bases and J by 8 bases; unmatched bases: 6. Germline V gene lookup returns CDR1 SNHLY and CDR2 FYNNEI. CDR3 DNA: TGTGCCAGCACAAACAGGGGGCTGGACATTCAGTACTTC. It specifies CASTNRGLDIQYF. The whole variable domain, filled in from reference TRBV2 and TRBJ2-4, reads EPEVTQTPSHQVTQMGQEVILRCVPISNHLYFYWYRQILGQKVEFLVSFYNNEISEKSEIFDDQFSVERPDGSNFTLKIRSTKLEDSAMYFCASTNRGLDIQYFGAGTRLSVL.

The gene calls are TRBV5-1 and TRBJ2-1; no clear D. CDR1 and CDR2 (germline): SGHRS, YFSETQ. This CDR3 spans 12 amino acids. Trimming stripped 2 bases from V and 5 bases from J, with 5 bases between. CDR3 loop: CASSFENNEQFF. In nucleotides, the CDR3 is TGCGCCAGCAGCTTCGAGAACAATGAGCAGTTCTTC.

The rearrangement uses TRBV19 and TRBJ2-1; D uncertain. The germline V and J ends were trimmed by 4 bases and 4 bases, with 11 bases remaining between them. The CDR3 is 14 amino acids. Germline values: CDR1 LNHDA, CDR2 SQIVND (reference sequence). The CDR3: CASSTSAAYNEQFF. The CDR3 DNA sequence: TGTGCCAGTAGTACTTCGGCAGCTTACAATGAGCAGTTCTTC.

CDR3 sequence (DNA): TGTGCCAGCTCACCAGATGGGACGTATGGCTACACCTTC. Its translation: CASSPDGTYGYTF. The rearrangement joins TRBV18 to TRBJ1-2; TRBD1 is a possible D gene (5 bases). Trimming took off 2 bases at V and 5 bases at J, with 9 bases between the two ends. The CDR3 runs 13 residues. Per germline, CDR1 KGHSH and CDR2 LQKENI.

The V and J genes are TRBV2 and TRBJ2-1; the match to TRBD2 covers 11 bases. CDR1 is SNHLY, CDR2 FYNNEI, per germline. The J segment lost 0 bases and the V segment lost 6 bases, leaving 7 bases of the junction unmatched. The CDR3 runs 17 residues. CDR3 sequence reads: CASRGGLAVSSYNEQFF. The CDR3 DNA reads as TGTGCCAGCAGGGGGGGACTAGCGGTGAGCTCCTACAATGAGCAGTTCTTC.

The J gene is TRBJ2-5, the V gene TRBV10-1; tentative D call: TRBD2 (6 bases). V was cut by 5 bases and J by 4 bases, with 14 bases left in between. The CDR3 runs to 14 residues. Germline lookup yields CDR1 WNHNN and CDR2 SYGVQD (reference sequence). The DNA of the CDR3 is TGCGCCAGCAGTTCGGGACTGTCCGGAGAGACCCAGTACTTC. Translated, it gives CASSSGLSGETQYF.

The chain is built from TRBV3-1 (or the pseudogene TRBV3-2) and TRBJ2-1; D perhaps matches TRBD1 (6 bases). The V end was cut by 1 base, the J end by 12 bases, with 10 bases between. The germline V gene has CDR1 LGHDT and CDR2 YNNKEL (reference sequence). This CDR3 is built from 12 residues. In DNA form, the CDR3 reads TGTGCCAGCAGCCAAGGGGGGCTGGGGCAGTTCTTC. This sequence encodes CASSQGGLGQFF.